The T cell receptor beta chain under discussion was sequenced for a study of CD8 T cells in Susac syndrome. The authors carried out high-throughput sequencing of TCR beta. They applied it to CD8+ and CD4+ T cells obtained from blood. In Susac syndrome patients, recently defined diagnostic criteria for definite or probable disease were met. A quantity of roughly 0.5 to 1 ug RNA underwent reverse transcription using random hexamers. Amplification of TCR beta CDR3 spanned 54 Vbeta and 13 Jbeta via immunoSEQ multiplex PCR. TCRdb fed the immunoSEQ multiplex PCR reads into MiXCR, producing one record per CDR3 protein. This table has 170,000 or so distinct CDR3 sequences, just under 95% appearing once. The CDR3 runs 17 residues. CDR1 is LGHNT and CDR2 is FRNRAP in the germline V gene. J was trimmed by 7 bases and V by 6 bases; bases with no gene match: 18. This clonotype came up once.

This rearrangement joins TRBV12-5 to TRBJ2-1; 7 bases map to TRBD1. Sequencing input: CD4+ T cells from PBMCs. The source is a human donor with Susac syndrome. This CDR3 is CASGGQRTGRANNEQFF. The CDR3 nucleotides are TGTGCTAGTGGGGGACAGCGGACCGGCCGGGCCAATAATGAGCAGTTCTTC.